The 18 T cell receptor beta chains presented below share a single source sample, sequenced in a study of cytomegalovirus exposure and HLA in healthy donors (TCRdb year 2017). Libraries were made using the immunoSEQ multiplex PCR assay. TCRdb provides this immuneACCESS table in a form limited to in-frame rearrangements. Some clones are lacking; in checked studies, under half of them reflect an unresolved V gene, and why the rest are absent is not known. Recorded for this sample are about 150,000 clones; approximately 86% of them occurred a single time. 2.1% of the sample is taken by the ten largest. The sample comprised PBMCs. The origin of the receptors is a human donor in good health.

The chain combines TRBV7-2 with TRBJ1-1; 7 bases are shared with TRBD1. This CDR3 spans 16 amino acids. Trimming cost V 0 bases and J 4 bases; bases outside gene matches: 8. Germline CDR1 and CDR2: SGHTA and FQGNSA. The CDR3 region has the DNA TGTGCCAGCAGCTTAGCCGGTAGACAGGGTATCACTGAAGCTTTCTTT. Its translation: CASSLAGRQGITEAFF.

The chain links TRBV5-1 to TRBJ2-1; D unresolved. The germline gives CDR1 SGHRS, CDR2 YFSETQ. The CDR3 runs to 14 residues. V lost 4 bases to trimming and J lost 5 bases, with 13 bases between them. The CDR3 bases are TGCGCCAGCAGCCAGGTGGGTTGGGACAATGAGCAGTTCTTC. Translation gives CASSQVGWDNEQFF.

The rearrangement uses TRBV27 and TRBJ1-4; 7 bases match TRBD1. With V trimmed by 5 bases and J by 7 bases, 10 bases remained unmatched. The CDR3 loop spans 15 amino acids. Germline CDR1 MNHEY, CDR2 SMNVEV (reference sequence). The CDR3 nucleotides are TGTGCCAGCAGTCCCCAGGGGGGCAGACGTGAAAAACTGTTTTTT. This codes for CASSPQGGRREKLFF.

The chain has TRBV30 and TRBJ1-1, with 12 bases that match TRBD1. Germline CDR1 reads GTSNPN; CDR2 reads SVGIG (reference sequence). The CDR3 sequence is 17 residues long. Trimming at V came to 0 bases and at J to 5 bases, leaving 10 bases not matched to a gene. CDR3 amino acids: CAWSVWVGQGAGTEAFF. The DNA of the CDR3 is TGTGCCTGGAGTGTTTGGGTGGGACAGGGGGCAGGGACTGAAGCTTTCTTT.

The gene calls are TRBV28 and TRBJ2-2; D perhaps matches TRBD2 (6 bases). V lost 3 bases to trimming and J lost 2 bases, with 10 bases between them. The V gene's germline CDR1 is MDHEN and CDR2 SYDVKM. This CDR3 spans 15 amino acids. For the CDR3, the DNA is TGTGCCAGCAGTTTCCGGGACTCAAACACCGGGGAGCTGTTTTTT. Translated: CASSFRDSNTGELFF.

The J gene is TRBJ2-1, the V gene TRBV19; TRBD1 agrees at 12 bases. Trimming cost V 6 bases and J 1 base; bases outside gene matches: 10. Per the germline V gene, CDR1 is LNHDA and CDR2 is SQIVND (reference sequence). The CDR3 is 18 amino acids. CDR3 coding DNA: TGTGCCAGTAGCACGGGACAGGGGGCTCTAATTTCCTACAATGAGCAGTTCTTC. This encodes CASSTGQGALISYNEQFF.

The chain recombines TRBV7-9 with TRBJ1-5; maybe TRBD1 (6 bases). Germline V gives CDR1 SEHNR, CDR2 FQNEAQ (reference sequence). The CDR3 extends over 19 amino acids. V dropped 1 base and J dropped 0 bases, with 19 bases sitting between them. This CDR3 is CASSLVGDTEFFSNQPQHF. In DNA form, the CDR3 reads TGTGCCAGCAGCTTAGTGGGGGACACCGAGTTTTTTAGCAATCAGCCCCAGCATTTT. Drawing the rest from reference TRBV7-9 and TRBJ1-5, the complete variable domain is DTGVSQNPRHKITKRGQNVTFRCDPISEHNRLYWYRQTLGQGPEFLTYFQNEAQLEKSRLLSDRFSAERPKGSFSTLEIQRTEQGDSAMYLCASSLVGDTEFFSNQPQHFGDGTRLSIL.

The chain carries TRBV5-1 and TRBJ1-1, with 7 bases that match TRBD1. Germline loops: CDR1 SGHRS, CDR2 YFSETQ. This CDR3 is 16 amino acids long. Trimming took 1 base from V and 0 from J; bases not matched to a gene: 6. CDR3: CASSLWGTEMNTEAFF. Here the CDR3 DNA reads TGCGCCAGCAGCTTGTGGGGGACAGAAATGAACACTGAAGCTTTCTTT. Looking up the rest from reference TRBV5-1 and TRBJ1-1 gives the full variable domain: KAGVTQTPRYLIKTRGQQVTLSCSPISGHRSVSWYQQTPGQGLQFLFEYFSETQRNKGNFPGRFSGRQFSNSRSEMNVSTLELGDSALYLCASSLWGTEMNTEAFFGQGTRLTVV.

This chain links TRBV4-3 with TRBJ2-7; weak D call: TRBD1 (6 bases). The CDR3 spans 14 residues. CDR1 and CDR2 from the germline V gene are LGHNA and YSLEER. V lost 4 bases and J lost 2, with 12 bases in between. The CDR3 sequence: CASSRETGTYEQYF. The CDR3 DNA sequence: TGCGCCAGCAGCCGAGAGACAGGTACCTACGAGCAGTACTTC.

This clone was seen a few times. This chain links TRBV7-2 with TRBJ1-2, with D tentatively TRBD1 (6 bases). The V and J ends lost 5 bases and 4 bases respectively, with 11 bases between them. The germline V gene has CDR1 SGHTA and CDR2 FQGNSA. The CDR3 has 13 amino acids. DNA for the CDR3: TGTGCCAGCAGCCCACAGGGCGCCTATGGCTACACCTTC. The encoded protein is CASSPQGAYGYTF. Together with reference TRBV7-2 and TRBJ1-2, the CDR3 gives the full variable domain: GAGVSQSPSNKVTEKGKDVELRCDPISGHTALYWYRQSLGQGLEFLIYFQGNSAPDKSGLPSDRFSAERTGGSVSTLTIQRTQQEDSAVYLCASSPQGAYGYTFGSGTRLTVV.

The chain joins TRBV4-3 to TRBJ1-2; a weak D match, TRBD1 (6 bases). Germline V CDR1 and CDR2: LGHNA, YSLEER. Between the trimmed V and J ends, which lost 3 bases and 2 bases, there was a span of 13 bases. This CDR3 region has 15 residues. The CDR3 sequence is CASSQRTETNYGYTF. The CDR3 DNA follows: TGCGCCAGCAGCCAGAGGACAGAGACCAACTATGGCTACACCTTC.

The V call is TRBV30, the J call TRBJ1-2; no definite D call. Trimming cost V 1 base and J 4 bases, with 13 bases left between them. This CDR3 has 14 amino acids. Germline V gene sequence: CDR1 GTSNPN, CDR2 SVGIG (reference sequence). The CDR3: CAWSGGLRSYGYTF. The CDR3 nucleotides are TGTGCCTGGAGTGGAGGGTTGCGGAGCTATGGCTACACCTTC.

The chain couples TRBV30 to TRBJ1-1, with 7 nucleotides matching TRBD1. Germline assignment: CDR1 GTSNPN and CDR2 SVGIG (reference sequence). The CDR3 has 14 residues. Losses at the gene ends were 6 bases for V and 5 bases for J; bases not matched to a gene: 12. CDR3 in DNA: TGTGCCTGTAAGGGTTGGACAGGACGAACTGAAGCTTTCTTT. This translates into CACKGWTGRTEAFF. The full variable domain, in which reference TRBV30 and TRBJ1-1 provide the parts outside the CDR3, is SQTIHQWPATLVQPVGSPLSLECTVEGTSNPNLYWYRQAAGRGLQLLFYSVGIGQISSEVPQNLSASRPQDRQFILSSKKLLLSDSGFYLCACKGWTGRTEAFFGQGTRLTVV.

The chain links TRBV28 to TRBJ2-3, with 10 bases matching TRBD1. The length of the CDR3 is 14 residues. Trimming cost V 8 bases and J 4 bases; bases outside gene matches: 6. Per germline, CDR1 MDHEN and CDR2 SYDVKM. In DNA, the CDR3 is TGTGCCAGCGCTAGGGACAGGGGTCCAGATACGCAGTATTTT. It translates to CASARDRGPDTQYF.

The chain joins TRBV10-3 to TRBJ1-1, with D perhaps TRBD1 (6 bases). The CDR3 is 15 residues long. V lost 6 bases to trimming and J lost 0 bases, with 14 bases between them. Germline CDR1 reads ENHRY; CDR2 reads SYGVKD. The CDR3 protein is CAISVSGALNTEAFF. In nucleotides, the CDR3 is TGTGCCATCAGCGTGTCAGGGGCCCTGAACACTGAAGCTTTCTTT.

V and J are TRBV4-3 and TRBJ2-5; 9 nucleotides agree with TRBD2. CDR3 length equals 15 residues. J was trimmed by 4 bases and V by 4 bases; bases with no gene match: 7. The germline V gene encodes CDR1 LGHNA and CDR2 YSLEER. CDR3 loop: CASSPQRGAPETQYF. As DNA, the CDR3 is TGCGCCAGCAGCCCACAGCGGGGGGCCCCAGAGACCCAGTACTTC.

The rearrangement links TRBV13 to TRBJ2-2, with a tentative D call TRBD1 (7 bases). Per germline, CDR1 PRHDT and CDR2 FYEKMQ (reference sequence). Between the trimmed V and J ends, which lost 1 base and 6 bases, there was a span of 12 bases. The CDR3 covers 15 residues. CDR3 in DNA: TGTGCCAGCAGCTTAGAACAGGGGAGGTCCGGGGAGCTGTTTTTT. Its protein is CASSLEQGRSGELFF.

The chain combines TRBV15 with TRBJ2-7, with 11 positions matching TRBD2. The CDR3 is 17 amino acids. Germline V gene lookup returns CDR1 LNHNV and CDR2 YYDKDF (reference sequence). The J segment lost 3 bases and the V segment lost 1 base, leaving 8 bases of the junction unmatched. The CDR3 DNA sequence: TGTGCCACCAGCAGAGGTCGACTAGCGGGGCAAATCTACGAGCAGTACTTC. This gives the protein CATSRGRLAGQIYEQYF.